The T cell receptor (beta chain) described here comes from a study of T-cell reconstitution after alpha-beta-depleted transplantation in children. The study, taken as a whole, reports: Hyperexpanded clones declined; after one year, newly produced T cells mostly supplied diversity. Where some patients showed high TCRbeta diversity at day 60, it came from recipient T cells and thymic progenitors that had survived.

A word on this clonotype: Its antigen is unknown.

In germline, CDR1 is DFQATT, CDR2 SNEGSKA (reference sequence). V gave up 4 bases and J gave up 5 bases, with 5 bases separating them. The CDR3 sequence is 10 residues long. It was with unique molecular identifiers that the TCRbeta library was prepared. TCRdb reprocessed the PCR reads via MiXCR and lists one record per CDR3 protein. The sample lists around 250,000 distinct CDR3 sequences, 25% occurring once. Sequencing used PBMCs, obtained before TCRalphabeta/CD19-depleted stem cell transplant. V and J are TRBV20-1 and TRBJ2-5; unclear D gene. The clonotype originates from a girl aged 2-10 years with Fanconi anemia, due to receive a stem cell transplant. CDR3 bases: TGCAGTGCTAAGGTGGAGACCCAGTACTTC. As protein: CSAKVETQYF.